This record looks at one T cell receptor (beta chain) sequence and its context. No cognate antigen has been identified for it. There are no base qualities to consult, and no much larger clone falls within one base. Genomic DNA was extracted from sorted cells for sequencing of the TCRbeta CDR3 region. The immunoSEQ Assay was used for sequencing of TCRbeta CDR3 regions. The table was pulled from immuneACCESS by TCRdb, which kept in-frame rearrangements only. Such tables lose some clones; where checked, under half of the loss comes from unresolved V genes, and the rest has no known cause. Within this sample are some 70,000 clones, with approximately 90% of them counted one time only. Approximately 0.99% of the sample comes from the top ten. Patients with a history of autoimmune disease or receiving systemic immunosuppression were excluded from the trial. Peripheral blood for TCR sequencing was collected from all dose cohorts at baseline, on cycle 4 day 1, and on cycle 7 day 1. Samples were obtained from an open-label, multicenter, first-in-human phase I dose-escalation trial of ivuxolimab. Adults with locally advanced or metastatic head and neck squamous cell, hepatocellular, melanoma or renal cell carcinoma were enrolled in the trial. Before TCR sequencing, CD4+ T cells and CD8+ T cells were sorted from peripheral blood as separate populations.

The data originate from a study of OX40 agonist ivuxolimab in advanced cancers. Context from the whole study: Ivuxolimab was a fully human IgG2 agonistic monoclonal antibody targeting the costimulatory receptor OX40 (CD134). Among the roughly 52 dose-escalation patients, about 19 had hepatocellular carcinoma, 15 melanoma, 9 renal cell carcinoma and 9 head and neck cancer. Prior anti-PD-1, anti-PD-L1 or anti-CTLA-4 therapy was permitted, and roughly two fifths of dose-escalation patients had received checkpoint inhibitors. The paper covers the monotherapy dose-escalation part of the phase I ivuxolimab trial, which included N ≈ 50 patients. Intravenous ivuxolimab was administered to patients every 2 weeks at six dose levels: 0.01, 0.1, 0.3, 1.5, 3 and 10 mg/kg. The purpose of peripheral TCRbeta sequencing was to test whether ivuxolimab changed TCR sequence diversity and led to clonal T-cell expansion. In the dose-escalation cohort, more than 75% of patients were male, and the mean age was approximately 55 years, with a range of about 23 to 85. Partial responses occurred in three dose-escalation patients: two with cutaneous melanoma and one with hepatocellular carcinoma.

The CDR3 runs 18 residues from the cysteine to the phenylalanine. The entry retains the CDR3 DNA only, 54 bases that are in frame from base 1. The germline V gene encodes CDR1 MNHNS and CDR2 SASEGT. At the junction V is shortened by 0 bases and J by 7 bases, with 24 bases in between. Results and caveats for the whole study, not just this receptor: The antigen specificity of the clonally expanded peripheral T cells was not determined. After ivuxolimab, expanded clones were on average more numerous among CD8+ T cells than among CD4+ T cells. In partial responders in the 0.1-3.0 mg/kg groups, normalized peripheral clonal expansion was found to be among the lowest, especially among CD8+ T cells. Clonal expansion of both CD4+ and CD8+ blood T cells was observed from baseline to week 6 at doses 0.1 to 3.0 mg/kg. Low levels of normalized T-cell clonal expansion were also seen in some patients who did not respond.

This chain joins TRBV6-1 to TRBJ2-5; the D gene is not confidently resolved. This sample comprised CD4+ or CD8+ T cells sorted from blood, obtained in a trial of the OX40 agonist ivuxolimab. The sequence was obtained from an adult with an advanced solid tumor such as melanoma, head and neck, liver or kidney cancer. For the CDR3, the sequence is CASSEALGFGQSVGTQYF. The DNA reads TGTGCCAGCAGTGAAGCGCTTGGGTTCGGCCAGTCCGTTGGGACCCAGTACTTC.